This is a list of T cell receptor beta chains from one sample in a study of shared clonotypes between healthy human individuals. Produced via immunoSEQ multiplex PCR; TCRdb's table is partial and in-frame only. Of around 370,000 clones listed, approximately 97% are singletons. Sequencing was carried out using memory CD8+ T cells sorted from blood. All receptors come from a young man in good health. The CDR3 runs from the conserved cysteine through the conserved F or W. D genes are given only for firm matches. Clone sizes are given selectively: once, few, many, or a class where the clone is expanded.

clone_size j_call v_call d_call cdr3_aa cdr3_nt
. TRBJ2-1 TRBV1 . CTSSPRRRRTYNEQFF TGCACCAGCAGCCCCCGTAGGCGGCGGACCTACAATGAGCAGTTCTTC
. TRBJ2-1 TRBV30 . CAWSKSNPNEQFF TGTGCCTGGAGTAAGAGTAACCCTAATGAGCAGTTCTTC
. TRBJ1-3 TRBV30 . CAWTGLARSPGNTIYF TGTGCCTGGACCGGGCTAGCCCGAAGCCCTGGAAACACCATATATTTT
. TRBJ2-6 TRBV5-1 TRBD1 CASSSTGAGANVLTF TGCGCCAGCAGCTCGACAGGGGCTGGGGCCAACGTCCTGACTTTC
. TRBJ2-1 TRBV28 . CAALTWGRDEQFF TGTGCCGCCCTCACGTGGGGTCGCGATGAGCAGTTCTTC
once TRBJ2-5 TRBV7-2 . CASSLGLDETQYF TGTGCCAGCAGCTTAGGATTGGATGAGACCCAGTACTTC
once TRBJ2-1 TRBV7-3 TRBD1 CASSLNPGRDRVYNEQFF TGTGCCAGCAGCTTAAATCCAGGCCGGGACAGAGTCTACAATGAGCAGTTCTTC
. TRBJ2-3 TRBV6-5 TRBD1 CASSYEGATQYF TGTGCCAGCAGTTATGAGGGGGCTACGCAGTATTTT
. TRBJ1-2 TRBV5-1 . CASSLERIYGYTF TGCGCCAGCAGCTTGGAACGGATCTATGGCTACACCTTC
. TRBJ1-2 TRBV5-1 TRBD1 CASRGQSSDGYTF TGCGCCAGCAGGGGACAGAGTTCCGATGGCTACACCTTC
once TRBJ2-7 TRBV7-3 TRBD2 CASSLTGGRAADEQYF TGTGCCAGCAGCTTAACCGGCGGGAGGGCCGCGGACGAGCAGTACTTC
. TRBJ2-3 TRBV5-4 TRBD1 CASSPGTGLADTQYF TGTGCCAGCAGCCCCGGGACAGGGCTGGCAGATACGCAGTATTTT
. TRBJ2-1 TRBV7-2 . CASSFFRGAYNEQFF TGTGCCAGCAGCTTTTTCAGAGGTGCCTACAATGAGCAGTTCTTC
. TRBJ2-5 TRBV9 TRBD2 CASSVTSGRRYQETQYF TGTGCCAGCAGCGTTACAAGCGGGAGGAGGTACCAAGAGACCCAGTACTTC
once TRBJ2-7 TRBV20-1 . CSAREGAEQYF TGCAGTGCTAGAGAGGGAGCCGAGCAGTACTTC
. TRBJ2-7 TRBV6-5 . CASSYRLEQYF TGTGCCAGCAGTTACCGACTAGAGCAGTACTTC
. TRBJ2-2 TRBV12-5 . CASGWNSGTPPNTGELFF TGTGCTAGTGGTTGGAACTCCGGGACTCCACCGAACACCGGGGAGCTGTTTTTT
. TRBJ2-5 TRBV18 . CASSPQTGGLEETQYF TGTGCCAGCTCCCCTCAGACGGGGGGCTTGGAAGAGACCCAGTACTTC
. TRBJ1-1 TRBV6-5 . CASTTTGREAFF TGTGCCAGCACTACCACAGGAAGGGAAGCTTTCTTT
. TRBJ2-7 TRBV6-4 . CASSDSSSILAPYEQYF TGTGCCAGCAGTGACTCGTCATCTATCCTAGCCCCCTACGAGCAGTACTTC